The 29 T cell receptor beta chains below were found in one sample sequenced in a study of cytomegalovirus exposure and HLA in healthy donors. The PCR used 60 Vbeta and 13 Jbeta primers. Produced via immunoSEQ multiplex PCR; TCRdb's table is partial and in-frame only. The table shows more than 110,000 clones, with about 79% occurring only once. Sequences were obtained from PBMCs. Every receptor here comes from a male donor in good health and CMV-seronegative.

The CDR3 loop is CATQGAVGNEKLFF. Written as DNA, the CDR3 is TGTGCCACCCAGGGGGCTGTGGGGAATGAAAAACTGTTTTTT. The chain uses TRBV15 and TRBJ1-4; 8 nucleotides line up with TRBD1. CDR1 is LNHNV and CDR2 is YYDKDF in the germline V gene (reference sequence). This CDR3 spans 14 amino acids. The trim removed 8 bases at V and 5 bases at J, leaving 7 bases unmatched.

The chain is built from TRBV9 and TRBJ1-5, with 7 bases identical to TRBD1. The J segment lost 7 bases and the V segment lost 3 bases, leaving 7 bases of the junction unmatched. The CDR3 consists of 14 residues. Germline CDR1 reads SGDLS; CDR2 reads YYNGEE. This CDR3 is CASSAGQVGQPQHF. In DNA, the CDR3 is TGTGCCAGCAGCGCTGGACAGGTCGGGCAGCCCCAGCATTTT. The full variable domain, with the rest looked up from reference TRBV9 and TRBJ1-5, is DSGVTQTPKHLITATGQRVTLRCSPRSGDLSVYWYQQSLDQGLQFLIQYYNGEERAKGNILERFSAQQFPDLHSELNLSSLELGDSALYFCASSAGQVGQPQHFGDGTRLSIL.

The chain employs TRBV4-3 and TRBJ1-1, with D tentatively TRBD1 (5 bases). V gave up 1 base and J gave up 6 bases, with 12 bases separating them. Germline CDR1 is LGHNA and CDR2 is YSLEER. The CDR3 spans 14 residues. The CDR3 is CASSQGGGVAEAFF. In DNA, the CDR3 is TGCGCCAGCAGCCAAGGGGGAGGGGTGGCTGAAGCTTTCTTT.

This chain links TRBV15 with TRBJ2-7; unclear D gene. Per the germline V gene, CDR1 is LNHNV and CDR2 is YYDKDF (reference sequence). V was trimmed by 5 bases and J by 1 base, leaving 9 bases between them. The CDR3 has 13 residues. In DNA, the CDR3 is TGTGCCACCAGCGAGCAGGCGTCCTACGAGCAGTACTTC. It yields the protein CATSEQASYEQYF.

CDR3 in amino acids: CSVEGPGQILFRSGYTF. CDR3 coding DNA: TGCAGCGTTGAAGGTCCGGGACAAATCCTCTTTAGGAGTGGCTACACCTTC. This chain uses TRBV29-1 with TRBJ1-2; the D gene is possibly TRBD1 (6 bases). The CDR3 covers 17 residues. Germline values: CDR1 SQVTM, CDR2 ANQGSEA. Trimming took 1 base from V and 7 from J, leaving 25 bases between them.

The chain has TRBV7-2 and TRBJ2-1; a possible D gene is TRBD2 (6 bases). Germline CDR1 and CDR2: SGHTA and FQGNSA. Between the trimmed V and J ends, which lost 1 base and 10 bases, there was a span of 14 bases. The CDR3 sequence is 14 residues long. CDR3 DNA sequence: TGTGCCAGCAGCTTAGTACCGGGACTCTACGAGCAGTTCTTC. It yields the protein CASSLVPGLYEQFF.

J is TRBJ2-6 and V is TRBV7-6, with D possibly TRBD1 on 5 matching bases. This CDR3 spans 15 amino acids. Trimming took 5 bases from V and 4 from J, leaving 12 bases between them. Per the germline V gene, CDR1 is SGHVS and CDR2 is FNYEAQ. The CDR3 DNA follows: TGTGCCAGCAGCATACAGGATTCGGGGGCCAACGTCCTGACTTTC. This sequence encodes CASSIQDSGANVLTF.

This chain links TRBV18 with TRBJ1-1; 10 positions match TRBD1. The V segment lost 6 bases and the J segment 4 bases; nucleotides outside the gene matches: 8. CDR1 KGHSH and CDR2 LQKENI come from the germline V gene. The CDR3 length is 15 residues. DNA for the CDR3: TGTGCCAGCTCCTTGGACAGGGGGAGAGTCACTGAAGCTTTCTTT. Translation gives CASSLDRGRVTEAFF. Looking up the rest from reference TRBV18 and TRBJ1-1 gives the full variable domain: NAGVMQNPRHLVRRRGQEARLRCSPMKGHSHVYWYRQLPEEGLKFMVYLQKENIIDESGMPKERFSAEFPKEGPSILRIQQVVRGDSAAYFCASSLDRGRVTEAFFGQGTRLTVV.

The gene calls are TRBV6-6 and TRBJ1-1; a possible D gene is TRBD1 (6 bases). Germline V gives CDR1 MNHNY, CDR2 SVGAGI (reference sequence). V lost 4 bases and J lost 6, with 18 bases in between. This CDR3 is built from 15 residues. This chain's CDR3 is CASSFSRDTSSEAFF. CDR3 DNA sequence: TGTGCCAGCAGTTTCTCTCGGGACACCTCATCTGAAGCTTTCTTT.

The chain has TRBV19 and TRBJ1-5, with D perhaps TRBD1 (6 bases). CDR3 length equals 15 residues. Trimming took 1 base from V and 4 from J, leaving 11 bases between them. Germline CDR1 LNHDA, CDR2 SQIVND (reference sequence). The CDR3 coding sequence is TGTGCCAGTAGTATAGCACAGGGACCAAATCAGCCCCAGCATTTT. Translation gives CASSIAQGPNQPQHF.

The genes are TRBV27 and TRBJ1-3; no clear D. The CDR3 has 15 amino acids. The V end lost 5 bases, the J end lost 0 bases, and 11 bases lay between the germline ends. The germline V gene has CDR1 MNHEY and CDR2 SMNVEV (reference sequence). This chain's CDR3 is CASSLTYTSGNTIYF. The CDR3 DNA sequence: TGTGCCAGCAGTCTTACCTATACCTCTGGAAACACCATATATTTT.

This clone was recorded a few times. This chain uses TRBV7-8 with TRBJ2-3; 10 nucleotides match TRBD2. The CDR3 sequence is 17 residues long. The V segment lost 1 base and the J segment 0 bases; nucleotides outside the gene matches: 4. Looked up from germline, CDR1 is SGHVS and CDR2 is FQNEAQ. In nucleotides, the CDR3 is TGTGCCAGCAGCTTAGGGGAGACTAGCGGGAGCACAGATACGCAGTATTTT. It is translated as CASSLGETSGSTDTQYF.

The J gene is TRBJ1-1, the V gene TRBV5-1; 10 bases match TRBD1. CDR1 and CDR2 from the germline V gene are SGHRS and YFSETQ. The V gene end was trimmed by 7 bases and the J gene end by 3 bases; junction bases not matched to a gene: 6. This CDR3 has 14 residues. CDR3 bases: TGCGCCAGCCTCCGGGACAGGGGAGACACTGAAGCTTTCTTT. Translated: CASLRDRGDTEAFF. Full variable domain (remainder filled in from reference TRBV5-1 and TRBJ1-1): KAGVTQTPRYLIKTRGQQVTLSCSPISGHRSVSWYQQTPGQGLQFLFEYFSETQRNKGNFPGRFSGRQFSNSRSEMNVSTLELGDSALYLCASLRDRGDTEAFFGQGTRLTVV.

The chain employs TRBV7-3 and TRBJ2-1, with 8 bases identical to TRBD2. CDR3 size: 16 residues. Germline CDR1 reads SGHTA; CDR2 reads FQGTGA. With 4 bases clipped from V and 5 bases from J, the junction kept 10 bases outside the gene matches. The CDR3 reads CASSSSGTSHDNEQFF. CDR3 DNA: TGTGCCAGCAGCTCGTCCGGGACTAGTCACGACAATGAGCAGTTCTTC.

This chain links TRBV5-6 with TRBJ1-6; 8 nucleotides match TRBD1. Germline values: CDR1 SGHDT, CDR2 YYEEEE. After removal of 3 bases from V and 6 bases from J, the junction contained 5 bases not matched to a gene. The CDR3 contains 15 residues. As DNA, the CDR3 is TGTGCCAGCAGCTGGAGGACAGGGATTAATTCACCCCTCCACTTT. It translates to CASSWRTGINSPLHF.

The chain couples TRBV27 to TRBJ2-2; 9 bases match TRBD2. This CDR3 has 16 residues. Germline V gene sequence: CDR1 MNHEY, CDR2 SMNVEV (reference sequence). Losses at the gene ends were 6 bases for V and 1 base for J; bases not matched to a gene: 6. CDR3 sequence reads: CASSWRGGENTGELFF. The CDR3 nucleotides read TGTGCCAGCAGCTGGCGCGGGGGGGAGAACACCGGGGAGCTGTTTTTT.

This clone was counted only a few times. The chain uses TRBV5-6 and TRBJ2-7, with 9 bases fitting TRBD1. Trimming at V came to 6 bases and at J to 9 bases, leaving 7 bases not matched to a gene. This CDR3 is built from 12 residues. CDR1 and CDR2 (germline): SGHDT, YYEEEE. In DNA form, the CDR3 reads TGTGCCAGCACCGAAGGACAGGGGTTGCAGTACTTC. Translating it yields CASTEGQGLQYF.

This clone was seen repeatedly, ten times or more. The chain joins TRBV4-2 to TRBJ2-1; 8 bases align to TRBD2. V dropped 7 bases and J dropped 1; count of bases not matched to a gene: 18. The length of the CDR3 is 19 residues. Germline CDR1 is LGHNA and CDR2 is YNFKEQ. CDR3 in amino acids: CASTYEGSGSDTSYNEQFF. CDR3 coding DNA: TGTGCCAGCACCTATGAAGGGAGCGGGAGTGATACGTCCTACAATGAGCAGTTCTTC.

The rearrangement joins TRBV19 to TRBJ1-5; 9 nucleotides match TRBD1. CDR3 length equals 16 residues. Germline CDR1 is LNHDA and CDR2 is SQIVND (reference sequence). V lost 4 bases and J lost 7; bases outside the gene matches: 11. The DNA for the CDR3 is TGTGCCAGTAGTACGGGGGACAGGGTGCTTCGGCAGCCCCAGCATTTT. It encodes CASSTGDRVLRQPQHF.

This clone was counted a single time. The chain combines TRBV5-1 with TRBJ1-2; D not resolved. Trimming stripped 6 bases from V and 4 bases from J, with 19 bases between. Germline V gene lookup returns CDR1 SGHRS and CDR2 YFSETQ. The CDR3 has 15 amino acids. For the CDR3, the DNA is TGCGCCAGCAAACTTGGAGAGGGAGCGTTCTATGGCTACACCTTC. Encoded protein: CASKLGEGAFYGYTF.

The V gene is TRBV6-5, the J gene TRBJ1-2; possible D gene TRBD1, 6 bases. The V gene's germline CDR1 is MNHEY and CDR2 SVGAGI. Trimming removed 6 bases from V and 7 bases from J, with 12 bases in between. The CDR3 contains 12 residues. The CDR3 here is CASSLQGFGYTF. The CDR3 DNA is TGTGCCAGCAGCTTACAGGGTTTTGGCTACACCTTC.

J is TRBJ1-5 and V is TRBV6-5, with a tentative D call TRBD1 (5 bases). Germline CDR1 MNHEY, CDR2 SVGAGI. The V and J ends lost 6 bases and 4 bases respectively, with 13 bases between them. This CDR3 has 14 amino acids. Written as DNA, the CDR3 is TGTGCCAGCAGCAACGGGGGTGGTAATCAGCCCCAGCATTTT. Amino acids: CASSNGGGNQPQHF.

This clone showed up just a few times. DNA for the CDR3: TGTGCCAGCAGACAGGGGTCTGGCTACACCTTC. It codes for CASRQGSGYTF. V is TRBV6-5 and J is TRBJ1-2; 7 bases map to TRBD1. J lost 7 bases, V lost 6 bases, and 2 bases had no gene match. The CDR3 sequence is 11 residues long. Germline values: CDR1 MNHEY, CDR2 SVGAGI.

The chain employs TRBV4-2 and TRBJ1-1, with 8 bases lining up with TRBD1. The V segment lost 0 bases and the J segment 11 bases; nucleotides outside the gene matches: 8. CDR3 size: 14 residues. Germline assignment: CDR1 LGHNA and CDR2 YNFKEQ. This CDR3 is CASSQESGTGSAFF. DNA for the CDR3: TGTGCCAGCAGCCAAGAGTCAGGGACAGGATCGGCTTTCTTT.

The rearrangement uses TRBV19 and TRBJ1-5; D perhaps matches TRBD1 (5 bases). Trimming pared 7 bases from V and 0 bases from J, leaving 7 bases between. The CDR3 runs to 13 residues. Per the germline V gene, CDR1 is LNHDA and CDR2 is SQIVND (reference sequence). CDR3 nucleotide sequence: TGTGCCAGTACAGGGAATAGCAATCAGCCCCAGCATTTT. It codes for CASTGNSNQPQHF.

CDR3 sequence reads: CAISESGQGNQETQYF. CDR3 in DNA: TGTGCCATCAGTGAGTCGGGACAGGGGAACCAAGAGACCCAGTACTTC. J is TRBJ2-5 and V is TRBV10-3; 10 nucleotides align to TRBD1. This CDR3 spans 16 amino acids. From germline, CDR1 is ENHRY and CDR2 SYGVKD. V lost 0 bases to trimming and J lost 0 bases; unmatched junction nucleotides: 1.

V usage is TRBV7-3 and J usage is TRBJ2-5, with 8 bases fitting TRBD1. V lost 5 bases and J lost 4; bases outside the gene matches: 6. CDR3 length equals 14 residues. Germline V gene lookup returns CDR1 SGHTA and CDR2 FQGTGA. In nucleotides, the CDR3 is TGTGCCAGCAGCCAACCACAGGGGGGAGAGACCCAGTACTTC. Translation gives CASSQPQGGETQYF.

The chain carries TRBV9 and TRBJ2-1; D remains ambiguous. V was clipped by 5 bases and J by 0 bases, with 9 bases between them. Germline-derived CDR1 and CDR2 are SGDLS and YYNGEE. The CDR3 covers 14 residues. CDR3 sequence reads: CASSSWSSYNEQFF. The CDR3 coding sequence is TGTGCCAGCAGTTCGTGGAGCTCCTACAATGAGCAGTTCTTC.

Only a few counts were recorded for this clone. CDR3 in DNA: TGTGCCTGGGACAGGAAGGGTAATCAGCCCCAGCATTTT. Amino acids: CAWDRKGNQPQHF. The chain combines TRBV30 with TRBJ1-5; D possibly corresponds to TRBD1 (6 bases). From germline, CDR1 is GTSNPN and CDR2 SVGIG (reference sequence). The length of the CDR3 is 13 residues. The V end lost 5 bases, the J end lost 4 bases, and 12 bases lay between the germline ends.